These 19 T cell receptor beta chains share one sample of origin, sequenced in a study of OX40 agonist ivuxolimab in advanced cancers. The receptor library was made with the immunoSEQ multiplex PCR assay. Entries here come from immuneACCESS through TCRdb and include only in-frame sequences with V and J called. Some clones fail to appear in such tables; in the studies checked, an unresolved V gene covers under half of the shortfall, and the cause of the remainder is unknown. This sample comprises about 73,000 clones, approximately 86% of them detected only once. The ten biggest clones cover roughly 8% of the sample. The sequences come from CD4+ or CD8+ T cells sorted from blood, collected in a trial of the OX40 agonist ivuxolimab. Every receptor here comes from an adult with an advanced solid tumor such as melanoma, head and neck, liver or kidney cancer.

The CDR3 loop reads CASSKYLHRGVLAKNIQYF. Written as DNA, the CDR3 is TGTGCCAGCAGCAAATATCTCCACCGGGGCGTCCTAGCCAAAAACATTCAGTACTTC. This chain links TRBV21-1 with TRBJ2-4. TRBV21-1 is listed as a pseudogene. This CDR3 region has 19 residues.

This rearrangement joins TRBV10-3 to TRBJ2-7; a weak D match, TRBD2 (6 bases). The CDR3 is 12 amino acids. Trimming shortened V by 6 bases and J by 3 bases, and 9 bases separated the two germline ends. The germline V gene has CDR1 ENHRY and CDR2 SYGVKD. The CDR3 loop is CAIRGGLYEQYF. The CDR3 coding sequence is TGTGCCATCAGGGGGGGACTCTACGAGCAGTACTTC.

Notes on this clone: Other nucleotide sequences from this sample produce the same CDR3. The chain is built from TRBV2 and TRBJ2-3; D is possibly TRBD2 (6 bases). Germline V gene lookup returns CDR1 SNHLY and CDR2 FYNNEI. The CDR3 runs to 16 residues. V was pared by 6 bases and J by 3 bases, with 19 bases between. The CDR3 DNA reads TGTGCCAGCAGCTCCCGGGACGGGAGTAGTACAGATACGCAGTATTTT. Amino acid sequence: CASSSRDGSSTDTQYF. The full variable domain, in which reference TRBV2 and TRBJ2-3 provide the parts outside the CDR3, is EPEVTQTPSHQVTQMGQEVILRCVPISNHLYFYWYRQILGQKVEFLVSFYNNEISEKSEIFDDQFSVERPDGSNFTLKIRSTKLEDSAMYFCASSSRDGSSTDTQYFGPGTRLTVL.

The CDR3 here is CASTRQSANTGELFF. As DNA, the CDR3 is TGCGCCAGCACGCGACAGTCCGCGAACACCGGGGAGCTGTTTTTT. The chain recombines TRBV5-1 with TRBJ2-2; weak D call: TRBD1 (5 bases). CDR1 SGHRS and CDR2 YFSETQ come from the germline V gene. V was clipped by 6 bases and J by 0 bases, with 12 bases between them. The CDR3 is 15 residues long. Full variable domain (rest looked up from reference TRBV5-1 and TRBJ2-2): KAGVTQTPRYLIKTRGQQVTLSCSPISGHRSVSWYQQTPGQGLQFLFEYFSETQRNKGNFPGRFSGRQFSNSRSEMNVSTLELGDSALYLCASTRQSANTGELFFGEGSRLTVL.

V gene TRBV7-3 combines with J gene TRBJ2-1; no definite D call. The ends were cut back, 0 bases at V and 1 base at J, with 7 bases in the middle. CDR1 SGHTA and CDR2 FQGTGA come from the germline V gene. This CDR3 contains 15 residues. This chain's CDR3 is CASSLTPESYNEQFF. CDR3 coding DNA: TGTGCCAGCAGCTTAACGCCGGAGTCCTACAATGAGCAGTTCTTC.

The gene calls are TRBV28 and TRBJ2-1; tentative D call: TRBD1 (8 bases). The V gene lost 7 bases and the J gene lost 7 bases, with 17 bases spanning the gap. The CDR3 spans 14 residues. Germline V gene data show CDR1 as MDHEN and CDR2 as SYDVKM. The CDR3 sequence is CASKPGQGGNEQFF. For the CDR3, the DNA is TGTGCCAGCAAGCCAGGACAGGGAGGGAATGAGCAGTTCTTC.

The table lists this clone with a few counts. The chain is built from TRBV19 and TRBJ1-1, with unresolved D. The germline CDR1 and CDR2 sequences are LNHDA and SQIVND (reference sequence). Trimming removed 6 bases from V and 2 bases from J, with 16 bases in between. There are 15 residues in the CDR3. Written as DNA, the CDR3 is TGTGCCAGTAGCCTAATACCGACAACCAACACTGAAGCTTTCTTT. Its protein product is CASSLIPTTNTEAFF.

The V and J genes are TRBV4-2 and TRBJ2-1; 9 nucleotides match TRBD1. V shed 4 bases and J 0 bases; nucleotides not matched to a gene: 1. CDR1 and CDR2 from the germline V gene are LGHNA and YNFKEQ. The CDR3 sequence is 15 residues long. CDR3 amino acids: CASSPTGGSYNEQFF. In nucleotides, the CDR3 is TGTGCCAGCAGCCCGACAGGGGGCTCCTACAATGAGCAGTTCTTC.

This clone has only one observation. The chain links TRBV2 to TRBJ2-5, with a weak D call TRBD2 (5 bases). V gave up 4 bases and J gave up 1 base, with 10 bases separating them. The CDR3 sequence is 14 residues long. Germline CDR1 reads SNHLY; CDR2 reads FYNNEI. The CDR3 reads CASSARTAQETQYF. The CDR3 coding sequence is TGTGCCAGCAGTGCCCGGACTGCCCAAGAGACCCAGTACTTC. Complete variable domain (other parts from reference TRBV2 and TRBJ2-5): EPEVTQTPSHQVTQMGQEVILRCVPISNHLYFYWYRQILGQKVEFLVSFYNNEISEKSEIFDDQFSVERPDGSNFTLKIRSTKLEDSAMYFCASSARTAQETQYFGPGTRLLVL.

V is TRBV5-1 and J is TRBJ1-4; maybe TRBD1 (6 bases). Per the germline V gene, CDR1 is SGHRS and CDR2 is YFSETQ. CDR3 length equals 16 residues. V gave up 0 bases and J gave up 5 bases, with 14 bases separating them. The CDR3, as DNA: TGCGCCAGCAGCTTGGGTGTCGGGGGGCGAAATGAAAAACTGTTTTTT. Its protein product is CASSLGVGGRNEKLFF.

The rearrangement joins TRBV7-9 to TRBJ2-5, with a possible D match to TRBD1 (6 bases). The CDR3 covers 15 residues. V was cut by 2 bases and J by 4 bases, with 14 bases left in between. CDR1 and CDR2 from the germline V gene are SEHNR and FQNEAQ (reference sequence). The CDR3 is CASSLKGGPGETQYF. The CDR3 DNA follows: TGTGCCAGCAGCTTAAAAGGGGGACCTGGAGAGACCCAGTACTTC.

In its sample, this clone was seen once. This sequence joins TRBV5-4 and TRBJ1-1; D not resolved. Germline V CDR1 and CDR2: SGHNT, YYREEE (reference sequence). The CDR3 covers 16 residues. The V end lost 4 bases, the J end lost 1 base, and 17 bases lay between the germline ends. The CDR3 DNA reads as TGTGCCAGCAGCGCCGGCACCAGGAAAGGGAACACTGAAGCTTTCTTT. It specifies CASSAGTRKGNTEAFF.

V is TRBV6-5 and J is TRBJ2-1; D may be TRBD2 (6 bases). CDR1 MNHEY and CDR2 SVGAGI come from the germline V gene. The ends were cut back, 8 bases at V and 5 bases at J, with 13 bases in the middle. The CDR3 extends over 13 amino acids. The CDR3 sequence: CASRGLHHNEQFF. Here the CDR3 DNA reads TGTGCCAGCCGGGGACTCCACCACAATGAGCAGTTCTTC.

The V gene is TRBV2, the J gene TRBJ2-5; D is possibly TRBD1 (6 bases). This CDR3 is built from 14 residues. The germline V gene has CDR1 SNHLY and CDR2 FYNNEI. V dropped 5 bases and J dropped 5 bases, with 15 bases sitting between them. The CDR3 is CASSSGTLGETQYF. The CDR3 coding sequence is TGTGCCAGCAGTTCCGGGACACTGGGGGAGACCCAGTACTTC. Supplemented by reference TRBV2 and TRBJ2-5, the full variable domain reads EPEVTQTPSHQVTQMGQEVILRCVPISNHLYFYWYRQILGQKVEFLVSFYNNEISEKSEIFDDQFSVERPDGSNFTLKIRSTKLEDSAMYFCASSSGTLGETQYFGPGTRLLVL.

The chain is built from TRBV2 and TRBJ2-3, with a tentative D call TRBD2 (5 bases). The CDR3 has 12 residues. From germline, CDR1 is SNHLY and CDR2 FYNNEI. The ends were cut back, 4 bases at V and 4 bases at J, with 6 bases in the middle. DNA of the CDR3: TGTGCCAGCAGTGTAGCGCCAGATACGCAGTATTTT. This sequence encodes CASSVAPDTQYF.

The table lists this clone with a count of one. V gene TRBV6-4 combines with J gene TRBJ1-2, with 9 bases aligning to TRBD1. In germline, CDR1 is MRHNA, CDR2 SNTAGT. Trimming removed 3 bases from V and 4 bases from J; junction bases left unmatched: 3. This CDR3 is 14 amino acids long. The CDR3 DNA reads TGTGCCAGCAGTGATGGGACAGGGCTCTATGGCTACACCTTC. Residues: CASSDGTGLYGYTF.

This chain uses TRBV19 with TRBJ2-7, with D perhaps TRBD1 or TRBD2 (5 bases each). This CDR3 spans 15 amino acids. V lost 4 bases to trimming and J lost 0 bases, with 13 bases between them. CDR1 and CDR2 (germline): LNHDA, SQIVND (reference sequence). CDR3 DNA: TGTGCCAGTAGTAGGTTGGCAGGGAGCTCCTACGAGCAGTACTTC. Protein sequence: CASSRLAGSSYEQYF.

The chain carries TRBV4-1 and TRBJ2-3; 10 bases agree with TRBD2. Trimming cost V 0 bases and J 3 bases; bases outside gene matches: 6. Per germline, CDR1 MGHRA and CDR2 YSYEKL. The CDR3 is 17 amino acids. CDR3 DNA sequence: TGCGCCAGCAGCCAAGATTCAGCGGGAGGGTTGACAGATACGCAGTATTTT. The encoded protein is CASSQDSAGGLTDTQYF.

The rearrangement joins TRBV12-5 to TRBJ2-7; D is perhaps TRBD2 (6 bases). Germline V gene lookup returns CDR1 LGHNT and CDR2 FRNRAP. This CDR3 comprises 14 residues. Between the trimmed V and J ends, which lost 3 bases and 4 bases, there was a span of 13 bases. As DNA, the CDR3 is TGTGCTAGTGGTTTACAAGCAGGACTATACGAGCAGTACTTC. Amino acids: CASGLQAGLYEQYF.